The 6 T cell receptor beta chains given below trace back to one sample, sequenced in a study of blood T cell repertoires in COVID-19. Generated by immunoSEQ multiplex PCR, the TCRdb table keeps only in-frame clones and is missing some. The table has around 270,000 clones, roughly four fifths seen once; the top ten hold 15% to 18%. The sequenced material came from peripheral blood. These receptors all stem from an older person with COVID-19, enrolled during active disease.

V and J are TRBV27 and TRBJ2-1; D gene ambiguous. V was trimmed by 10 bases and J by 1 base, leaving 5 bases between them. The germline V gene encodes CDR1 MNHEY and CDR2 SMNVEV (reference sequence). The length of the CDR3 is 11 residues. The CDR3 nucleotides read TGTGCCACGAGTTCCTACAATGAGCAGTTCTTC. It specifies CATSSYNEQFF.

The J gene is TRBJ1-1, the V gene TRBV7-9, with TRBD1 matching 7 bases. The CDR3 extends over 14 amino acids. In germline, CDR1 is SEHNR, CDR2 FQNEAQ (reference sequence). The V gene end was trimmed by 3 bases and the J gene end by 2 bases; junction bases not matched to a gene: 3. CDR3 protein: CASSFKGANTEAFF. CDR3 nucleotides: TGTGCCAGCAGCTTTAAGGGGGCCAACACTGAAGCTTTCTTT.

The CDR3 sequence is CASSHSGVNTEAFF. CDR3 coding DNA: TGTGCCAGCAGCCATTCAGGGGTGAACACTGAAGCTTTCTTT. The rearrangement joins TRBV14 to TRBJ1-1; possible D gene TRBD1, 6 bases. Germline CDR1 SGHDN, CDR2 FVKESK. V was clipped by 3 bases and J by 0 bases, with 8 bases between them. This CDR3 is 14 amino acids long.

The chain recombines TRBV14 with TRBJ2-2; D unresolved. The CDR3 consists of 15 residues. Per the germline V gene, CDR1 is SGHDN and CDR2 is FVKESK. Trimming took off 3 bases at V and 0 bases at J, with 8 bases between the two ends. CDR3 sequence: CASSQQQTNTGELFF. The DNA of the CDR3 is TGTGCCAGCAGCCAGCAACAGACGAACACCGGGGAGCTGTTTTTT.

The CDR3 loop is CASSVGASGGTKYF. The CDR3 DNA sequence: TGTGCCAGCAGCGTAGGGGCTAGCGGGGGGACCAAGTACTTC. The gene calls are TRBV9 and TRBJ2-7, with 11 bases that match TRBD2. In germline, CDR1 is SGDLS, CDR2 YYNGEE. The trim removed 0 bases at V and 11 bases at J, leaving 7 bases unmatched. The CDR3 spans 14 residues.

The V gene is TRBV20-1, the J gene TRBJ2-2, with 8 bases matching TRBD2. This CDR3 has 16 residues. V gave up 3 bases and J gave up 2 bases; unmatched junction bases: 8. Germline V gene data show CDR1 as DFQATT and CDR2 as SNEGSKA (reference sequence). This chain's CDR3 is CSASRPGLANTGELFF. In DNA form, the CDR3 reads TGCAGTGCTAGTCGCCCTGGACTAGCTAACACCGGGGAGCTGTTTTTT.